This T cell receptor (beta chain) was documented in a study of shared clonotypes between healthy human individuals. Study at large: Researchers assigned three CD4 naive, three CD4 memory, two CD8 naive and one CD8 memory plate to each donor. The study's findings and limits: Blood was the sole source, and tissue repertoires probably differ.

Looked up from germline, CDR1 is SGHRS and CDR2 is YFSETQ. The CDR3 runs 16 residues. J gave up 6 bases and V 0 bases, and 6 bases lay outside the gene matches. Sequencing was performed with immunoSEQ multiplex PCR; in TCRdb, only in-frame clones are kept and a portion is missing. The sample holds around 600,000 clones; roughly 97% are singletons and the top ten take 0.045% to 0.07%. In the case of this clone: Its specificity is not known.

The source of this sequence is a woman aged 25 to 39 in good health. The chain is built from TRBV5-1 and TRBJ2-1; 10 nucleotides align to TRBD2. The sample was naive CD4+ T cells sorted from blood. Documented subset: CD45RA+ positively selected. CDR3 loop: CASSLVGGTSVNEQFF. The CDR3 region has the DNA TGCGCCAGCAGCTTGGTAGGTGGGACTAGCGTCAATGAGCAGTTCTTC.